A selection of T cell receptor beta chains follows, all from one sample in a study of T cell changes during pregnancy in multiple sclerosis. Profiled with immunoSEQ multiplex PCR; TCRdb holds only in-frame clones, not every one. The sample holds 50,000 to 65,000 clones, 96% seen once. The source was CD8+ T cells from peripheral blood mononuclear cells, collected after pregnancy. These receptors were collected from a female donor with multiple sclerosis, enrolled in a pregnancy study. CDR3s include the opening cysteine and the closing phenylalanine or tryptophan. The D gene is left open where the match is weak. Size values are once, few and many counts, or a class for expanded clones, and some rows have none.

NA	TRBJ2-7	TRBV9	NA	TGTGCCAGCAGCGTAGATCCGGACATGACCTACGAGCAGTACTTC	CASSVDPDMTYEQYF
TRBD2	TRBJ2-7	TRBV28	once	TGTGCCAGCAGGGGACTAGCGGCTAGCTCCTACGAGCAGTACTTC	CASRGLAASSYEQYF
TRBD1	TRBJ2-7	TRBV28	NA	TGTGCCAGCAGTTTGGGGACAGGGATATACGAGCAGTACTTC	CASSLGTGIYEQYF
TRBD2	TRBJ2-1	TRBV4-1	NA	TGCGCCAGCAGCCACCGCGCGGCGGGAGGACCCACCAATGAGCAGTTCTTC	CASSHRAAGGPTNEQFF
TRBD1	TRBJ2-1	TRBV9	NA	TGTGCCAGCAGCGCGGAGGGACAGGGGGCCTCCCGCGGAGAGCAGTTCTTC	CASSAEGQGASRGEQFF
NA	TRBJ2-5	TRBV9	NA	TGTGCCAGCACGGAATCGGGGGGCGAGACCCAGTACTTC	CASTESGGETQYF
TRBD1	TRBJ1-1	TRBV7-6	NA	TGTGCCAGCAGCCGGACAGGGCGGACTGAAGCTTTCTTT	CASSRTGRTEAFF
TRBD1	TRBJ2-7	TRBV7-9	NA	TGTGCCAGCAGCTTAGGACGGGGACAGGGGGGGTACGAGCAGTACTTC	CASSLGRGQGGYEQYF
TRBD1	TRBJ2-7	TRBV29-1	NA	TGCAGCGTGCAAACGGACAGGGCCGAGCAGTACTTC	CSVQTDRAEQYF
NA	TRBJ2-3	TRBV7-6	NA	TGTGCCAGCAGCCGCAGTGGGGGGACAGATACGCAGTATTTT	CASSRSGGTDTQYF
NA	TRBJ2-7	TRBV28	NA	TGTGCCAGCTCCCTGGGTAGCCGGTCCTACGAGCAGTACTTC	CASSLGSRSYEQYF
TRBD2	TRBJ2-5	TRBV28	NA	TGTGCCAGCAGTTCACTAGCGGGAGGCCCGAGTAGAGAGACCCAGTACTTC	CASSSLAGGPSRETQYF
TRBD2	TRBJ2-3	TRBV27	NA	TGTGCCAGCAGTTTATTATGGAGCGGGACTGTCACAGATACGCAGTATTTT	CASSLLWSGTVTDTQYF
NA	TRBJ2-3	TRBV7-3	NA	TGTGCCAGCAGCTTAGGGGCGGGGTACACAGATACGCAGTATTTT	CASSLGAGYTDTQYF
NA	TRBJ2-6	TRBV19	NA	TGTGCCAGTAGTATTGGGCGTGGGGCCAACGTCCTGACTTTC	CASSIGRGANVLTF
NA	TRBJ2-6	TRBV4-3	once	TGCGCCAGCAGCCAAGGTACGGAGGCCGGGGCCAACGTCCTGACTTTC	CASSQGTEAGANVLTF
TRBD2	TRBJ2-5	TRBV9	NA	TGTGCCAGCAGCGTAGCCGACGGACTAGCGGGAGGTCAAGAGACCCAGTACTTC	CASSVADGLAGGQETQYF
TRBD1	TRBJ1-2	TRBV10-3	NA	TGTGCCATCACCGAGACAGGGCCCGGCTACACCTTC	CAITETGPGYTF
NA	TRBJ2-5	TRBV13	NA	TGTGCCAGCAGCACTAATTACCAAGAGACCCAGTACTTC	CASSTNYQETQYF
NA	TRBJ2-1	TRBV5-1	NA	TGCGCCAGCAGCTTGTTTGGCATATACAATGAGCAGTTCTTC	CASSLFGIYNEQFF
NA	TRBJ2-7	TRBV7-9	NA	TGTGCCAGCAGCCTCCCCCCCACGCGGGACTACGAGCAGTACTTC	CASSLPPTRDYEQYF
TRBD1	TRBJ2-7	TRBV15	NA	TGTGCCACCAGCTACGGGACAGGGAACTACGAGCAGTACTTC	CATSYGTGNYEQYF
TRBD1	TRBJ2-1	TRBV13	NA	TGTGCCAGCGCGACAGGGGGCGCCGATGAGCAGTTCTTC	CASATGGADEQFF
NA	TRBJ1-1	TRBV27	NA	TGTGCCAGCAGTCTTACCGGGGTAACTGAAGCTTTCTTT	CASSLTGVTEAFF
TRBD1	TRBJ1-2	TRBV27	NA	TGTGCCAGCAGCCAGGGGGTGGGGGGCGTCAAGGGCTACACCTTC	CASSQGVGGVKGYTF
TRBD1	TRBJ2-7	TRBV5-6	NA	TGTGCCAGCAGCCTGGGACAGAAGGCCTACGAGCAGTACTTC	CASSLGQKAYEQYF
TRBD2	TRBJ2-3	TRBV27	NA	TGTGCCAGCAGTCGATCACGTGGGACTAGCGGGAGGAAAAGCACAGATACGCAGTATTTT	CASSRSRGTSGRKSTDTQYF
NA	TRBJ2-1	TRBV15	NA	TGTGCCACCAGCAGAGCAAACGGGAGCGACAATGAGCAGTTCTTC	CATSRANGSDNEQFF
TRBD2	TRBJ2-1	TRBV7-3	NA	TGTGCCAGCAGCTCTAGCGGGAGTATCTGGGATGAGCAGTTCTTC	CASSSSGSIWDEQFF
TRBD2	TRBJ2-1	TRBV7-3	NA	TGTGCCAGCAGCGGAAGCGGGGGGAAAGACAATGAGCAGTTCTTC	CASSGSGGKDNEQFF
NA	TRBJ1-4	TRBV2	NA	TGTGCCAGCAGTGAAGTGTCCCGGGACTCTCTAGGGCTGTTTTTT	CASSEVSRDSLGLFF
TRBD2	TRBJ2-1	TRBV5-1	NA	TGCGCCAGCAACCCCTCGGGCGGGGGGTCCTACAATGAGCAGTTCTTC	CASNPSGGGSYNEQFF
NA	TRBJ2-1	TRBV9	NA	TGTGCCAGCAGCCCAAGAACGGGGCGGGGAATCTACAATGAGCAGTTCTTC	CASSPRTGRGIYNEQFF
TRBD1	TRBJ2-3	TRBV15	once	TGTGCCACCAGCCCTGGACAGGGCGGTGTTCTAAATACGCAGTATTTT	CATSPGQGGVLNTQYF
NA	TRBJ2-5	TRBV21-1	NA	TGTGCCAGCAGCAAAGGCTCACTGCTGACCCAGTACTTC	CASSKGSLLTQYF
TRBD2	TRBJ2-1	TRBV7-6	NA	TGTGCCAGCAGCCCAGAAACGGGGGGGAACAATGAGCAGTTCTTC	CASSPETGGNNEQFF
TRBD1	TRBJ2-7	TRBV28	NA	TGTGCCAGCAGTTTGAGGGGGACAGTCTACGAGCAGTACTTC	CASSLRGTVYEQYF
NA	TRBJ1-4	TRBV2	NA	TGTGCCAGCACCGTGGACAGCGAGGCGGAAAAACTGTTTTTT	CASTVDSEAEKLFF
TRBD2	TRBJ2-1	TRBV7-2	NA	TGTGCCACCGAACTAGCGGGAGGGTACAATGAGCAGTTCTTC	CATELAGGYNEQFF
NA	TRBJ2-2	TRBV7-9	NA	TGTGCCAGCAGCCCCACACAGATTCCCGGGGAGCTGTTTTTT	CASSPTQIPGELFF
NA	TRBJ1-5	TRBV28	NA	TGTGCCAGCTCAGGGCAAAATAGCAATCAGCCCCAGCATTTT	CASSGQNSNQPQHF
TRBD2	TRBJ2-7	TRBV5-6	NA	TGTGCCAGCAGCCCCGGGGGGGGCATAAAGCACGAGCAGTACTTC	CASSPGGGIKHEQYF
TRBD1	TRBJ1-5	TRBV4-2	NA	TGTGCCAGCAGCCAAGTTCTTGGGACAGGGGGCTATAGCAATCAGCCCCAGCATTTT	CASSQVLGTGGYSNQPQHF
NA	TRBJ1-4	TRBV4-2	few	TGTGCGCTAGTCGGGGGACGGCTTGAAAAACTGTTTTTT	CALVGGRLEKLFF
NA	TRBJ1-5	TRBV19	once	TGTGCCAGTAGCCCACTCGGAGGGGCCCATAGCAATCAGCCCCAGCATTTT	CASSPLGGAHSNQPQHF
NA	TRBJ2-7	TRBV28	NA	TGTGCCAGCAGTTTACGCGGGATTCTCGACGAGCAGTACTTC	CASSLRGILDEQYF
NA	TRBJ2-5	TRBV7-9	NA	TGTGCCAGCAGCTTCAGGGAATTGGAGACCCAGTACTTC	CASSFRELETQYF
NA	TRBJ1-5	TRBV5-6	NA	TGTGCCAGCAGCTTATGGGGAGCAGGTCAGCCCCAGCATTTT	CASSLWGAGQPQHF
NA	TRBJ1-1	TRBV27	NA	TGTGCCAGCAGTTTTAAAAAGCGGGGGGCGCCAGCTTTCTTT	CASSFKKRGAPAFF
NA	TRBJ1-5	TRBV6-1	NA	TGTGCCAGCAGTGAGGGGAGTTGGAGCAATCAGCCCCAGCATTTT	CASSEGSWSNQPQHF
TRBD1	TRBJ2-1	TRBV7-6	NA	TGTGCCAGCAGCTTAGGACAGGGAAACAATGAGCAGTTCTTC	CASSLGQGNNEQFF
NA	TRBJ2-7	TRBV11-2	NA	TGTGCCAGCAGCTTAGCCAGGGGTTTAACCTACGAGCAGTACTTC	CASSLARGLTYEQYF
TRBD2	TRBJ2-1	TRBV5-1	once	TGCGCCAGCAGCCAAAATAGCGGGAGGGCCAGGAATGAGCAGTTCTTC	CASSQNSGRARNEQFF
NA	TRBJ2-1	TRBV9	NA	TGTGCCAGCAGCGCAGAGGGGGAGGGCCTCAATGAGCAGTTCTTC	CASSAEGEGLNEQFF
NA	TRBJ2-1	TRBV11-3	NA	TGTGCCAGCAGCTTAGTATCCGGCGGCAATGAGCAGTTCTTC	CASSLVSGGNEQFF